The 31 T cell receptor beta chains in this list originate from one sample, sequenced in a study of PD-L1 blockade in urothelial cancer. Libraries were prepared by immunoSEQ multiplex PCR; TCRdb keeps only in-frame clonotypes and omits some of them. The sample includes tens of thousands of clones, about 80% seen only once; the top ten take approximately 2.9%. Specimen: PBMCs, collected around atezolizumab (anti-PD-L1) treatment. Every receptor here comes from a man in his sixties or seventies with urothelial cancer.

This clone appeared a single time. The rearrangement uses TRBV19 and TRBJ1-2; 9 bases are a match to TRBD1. The ends lost 4 bases at V and 6 bases at J; junction bases unmatched: 12. Germline V gene lookup returns CDR1 LNHDA and CDR2 SQIVND (reference sequence). The CDR3 consists of 16 residues. CDR3 bases: TGTGCCAGTAGTACCCCGGGACAGGGTCGTGGACATGGCTACACCTTC. Its translation is CASSTPGQGRGHGYTF.

This chain joins TRBV11-2 and TRBJ2-1; D uncertain. The V gene lost 5 bases and the J gene lost 10 bases, with 9 bases spanning the gap. Germline CDR1 reads SGHAT; CDR2 reads FQNNGV. The CDR3 is 11 residues long. CDR3 residues: CASSNSVEQFF. Here the CDR3 DNA reads TGTGCCAGCAGCAATAGTGTCGAGCAGTTCTTC.

The chain employs TRBV19 and TRBJ2-3; the match to TRBD2 covers 9 bases. Trimming cost V 5 bases and J 5 bases; bases outside gene matches: 8. The CDR3 is 15 amino acids. The V gene's germline CDR1 is LNHDA and CDR2 SQIVND (reference sequence). Here the CDR3 reads CASSHGGRALDTQYF. The CDR3 region has the DNA TGTGCCAGTAGTCATGGCGGGAGGGCCTTAGATACGCAGTATTTT.

V and J are TRBV28 and TRBJ1-2; D is unclear. The CDR3 is 12 residues long. V was trimmed by 5 bases and J by 4 bases, leaving 8 bases between them. Germline loops: CDR1 MDHEN, CDR2 SYDVKM. As DNA, the CDR3 is TGTGCCAGCAGTGGCCGAGGCTATGGCTACACCTTC. Encoded protein: CASSGRGYGYTF.

The chain combines TRBV18 with TRBJ1-2; D call uncertain. Germline V gene lookup returns CDR1 KGHSH and CDR2 LQKENI. The CDR3 sequence is 13 residues long. V dropped 2 bases and J dropped 2 bases, with 6 bases sitting between them. The chain's CDR3 is CASSPSPNYGYTF. As DNA, the CDR3 is TGTGCCAGCTCACCATCCCCGAACTATGGCTACACCTTC.

This clone has a handful of counts. V and J are TRBV7-9 and TRBJ1-1; D gene uncertain. The CDR3 is made up of 12 amino acids. CDR1 and CDR2 (germline): SEHNR, FQNEAQ (reference sequence). Trimming pared 2 bases from V and 8 bases from J, leaving 9 bases between. The CDR3 DNA is TGTGCCAGCAGCTTATATCGGGAGGAAGCTTTCTTT. It yields the protein CASSLYREEAFF.

The CDR3 nucleotides read TGTGCCAGCAGCTTTCAACTGGCGGGACGCCAAGAGACCCAGTACTTC. Translation: CASSFQLAGRQETQYF. The chain employs TRBV5-6 and TRBJ2-5, with a tentative D call TRBD2 (6 bases). The V end lost 2 bases, the J end lost 1 base, and 15 bases lay between the germline ends. CDR1 is SGHDT and CDR2 is YYEEEE in the germline V gene. There are 16 residues in the CDR3.

The chain carries TRBV11-2 and TRBJ2-2, with 16 bases aligning to TRBD2. The V gene's germline CDR1 is SGHAT and CDR2 FQNNGV. J was trimmed by 2 bases and V by 5 bases; bases with no gene match: 5. CDR3 length: 18 amino acids. CDR3 amino acids: CASSAGLAGGPNTGELFF. The CDR3 DNA follows: TGTGCCAGCAGCGCGGGACTAGCGGGAGGGCCTAACACCGGGGAGCTGTTTTTT.

This sequence joins TRBV5-6 and TRBJ2-7; possible D gene TRBD2, 7 bases. CDR1 and CDR2 from the germline V gene are SGHDT and YYEEEE. The CDR3 has 14 amino acids. Trimming removed 4 bases from V and 2 bases from J, with 13 bases in between. The CDR3 nucleotides are TGTGCCAGCAGCGGGGGGGGGCGGGCCTACGAGCAGTACTTC. Translating gives CASSGGGRAYEQYF.

The chain recombines TRBV6-6 with TRBJ1-1; 7 bases are a match to TRBD1. The CDR3 is made up of 14 amino acids. The germline V gene has CDR1 MNHNY and CDR2 SVGAGI (reference sequence). J gave up 11 bases and V 4 bases, and 13 bases lay outside the gene matches. For the CDR3, the DNA is TGTGCCAGCAGTTTCTACCCAGGGGGTATAGGTGCTTTCTTT. The encoded protein is CASSFYPGGIGAFF.

To note about this clone: The same CDR3 also results from other DNA sequences found in this sample. V and J are TRBV7-2 and TRBJ2-7; D is undetermined. The length of the CDR3 is 11 residues. With 4 bases removed from V and 3 bases from J, the gap between germline ends came to 4 bases. Germline CDR1 SGHTA, CDR2 FQGNSA. CDR3 in amino acids: CASSSYYEQYF. The CDR3 DNA reads TGTGCCAGCAGCTCCTACTACGAGCAGTACTTC.

The V gene is TRBV21-1, the J gene TRBJ2-2; TRBD2, as called in the table, went unchecked against the DNA. TRBV21-1 is flagged as a pseudogene. The CDR3 sequence is 15 residues long. CDR3 protein: CASSSTGLYTGELFF. CDR3 in DNA: TGTGCCAGCAGTTCGACTGGATTGTACACCGGGGAGCTGTTTTTT.

V gene TRBV5-8 combines with J gene TRBJ2-7, with a weak D call TRBD1 (6 bases). The length of the CDR3 is 15 residues. Per germline, CDR1 SGHTS and CDR2 YDEGEE. Trimming took off 2 bases at V and 3 bases at J, with 15 bases between the two ends. The CDR3 bases are TGTGCCAGCAGCTTAGGGGACACACCAAACTACGAGCAGTACTTC. Translating it yields CASSLGDTPNYEQYF.

The rearrangement uses TRBV27 and TRBJ1-1, with 7 bases aligning to TRBD1. The CDR3 extends over 19 amino acids. V lost 3 bases to trimming and J lost 0 bases; unmatched junction nucleotides: 16. The V gene's germline CDR1 is MNHEY and CDR2 SMNVEV (reference sequence). The CDR3 here is CASSFRPGIQGTMNTEAFF. DNA of the CDR3: TGTGCCAGCAGTTTTCGGCCCGGGATACAGGGGACCATGAACACTGAAGCTTTCTTT.

The CDR3 region is CASRPETGFTDTQYF. CDR3 nucleotides: TGTGCCAGCAGGCCGGAGACAGGGTTCACAGATACGCAGTATTTT. J is TRBJ2-3 and V is TRBV28; 7 bases are shared with TRBD1. The CDR3 is 15 residues long. CDR1 is MDHEN and CDR2 is SYDVKM in the germline V gene. Losses at the gene ends were 6 bases for V and 2 bases for J; bases not matched to a gene: 8.

The chain is built from TRBV7-9 and TRBJ2-7; 7 positions match TRBD2. Germline assignment: CDR1 SEHNR and CDR2 FQNEAQ (reference sequence). The CDR3 totals 14 residues. V gave up 2 bases and J gave up 4 bases; unmatched junction bases: 5. The CDR3 DNA sequence: TGTGCCAGCAGCTTACGGGAGGCCTATTACGAGCAGTACTTC. Residues: CASSLREAYYEQYF.

The chain has TRBV5-1 and TRBJ2-3, with D hard to call. Germline V gene sequence: CDR1 SGHRS, CDR2 YFSETQ. The CDR3 spans 14 residues. V shed 1 base and J shed 3 bases, with 9 bases lying between them. The CDR3 sequence: CASSLQSQTDTQYF. In nucleotides, the CDR3 is TGCGCCAGCAGCTTGCAGTCCCAGACAGATACGCAGTATTTT.

This sequence joins TRBV5-1 and TRBJ1-1; tentatively, D is TRBD1 (5 bases). The V end was cut by 4 bases, the J end by 3 bases, with 10 bases between. The CDR3 consists of 13 residues. Germline V gene data show CDR1 as SGHRS and CDR2 as YFSETQ. The CDR3 coding sequence is TGCGCCAGCAGCCTAGGGGTGGACACTGAAGCTTTCTTT. It specifies CASSLGVDTEAFF.

The chain is built from TRBV19 and TRBJ1-2, with TRBD1 matching over 10 bases. V lost 6 bases and J lost 6; bases outside the gene matches: 7. CDR1 is LNHDA, CDR2 SQIVND, per germline (reference sequence). There are 14 residues in the CDR3. Written as DNA, the CDR3 is TGTGCCAGTAGCATCGACAGGGGGCTAGATGGCTACACCTTC. Amino acids: CASSIDRGLDGYTF.

The J gene is TRBJ2-1, the V gene TRBV7-9; a possible D gene is TRBD2 (6 bases). This CDR3 is 17 amino acids long. The V gene lost 0 bases and the J gene lost 3 bases, with 15 bases spanning the gap. Germline-derived CDR1 and CDR2 are SEHNR and FQNEAQ (reference sequence). The CDR3 region is CASSLAIYGRIYNEQFF. CDR3 nucleotide sequence: TGTGCCAGCAGCTTAGCGATCTACGGGAGAATCTACAATGAGCAGTTCTTC.

The V call is TRBV2, the J call TRBJ1-2; 10 nucleotides match TRBD1. The CDR3 extends over 14 amino acids. Trimming at V came to 6 bases and at J to 7 bases, leaving 8 bases not matched to a gene. Germline V gene data show CDR1 as SNHLY and CDR2 as FYNNEI. CDR3 DNA sequence: TGTGCCAGCAGAGCCGGGACAGGGGAGGTTGGCTACACCTTC. Its protein is CASRAGTGEVGYTF.

V gene TRBV9 combines with J gene TRBJ1-1; D remains unclear. Per the germline V gene, CDR1 is SGDLS and CDR2 is YYNGEE. The CDR3 runs to 16 residues. V was clipped by 4 bases and J by 0 bases, with 16 bases between them. DNA of the CDR3: TGTGCCAGCAGCCCCCGGATAGAGGAGATGAACACTGAAGCTTTCTTT. It translates to CASSPRIEEMNTEAFF.

CDR3: CASSLPRGAGETQYF. CDR3 coding DNA: TGTGCCAGCAGCCTCCCCCGGGGCGCGGGGGAGACCCAGTACTTC. This chain links TRBV7-9 with TRBJ2-5, with TRBD2 as a possible D gene (6 bases). The CDR3 is 15 amino acids. Germline V gene sequence: CDR1 SEHNR, CDR2 FQNEAQ (reference sequence). Deletions cut 5 bases from V and 5 bases from J, with 18 bases between.

The chain uses TRBV4-3 and TRBJ2-7; D not resolved. The V gene's germline CDR1 is LGHNA and CDR2 YSLEER. V lost 0 bases and J 1 base, leaving 7 bases between the germline ends. The CDR3 contains 14 residues. The CDR3 sequence is CASSQERLSYEQYF. The CDR3 bases are TGCGCCAGCAGCCAAGAACGACTTTCCTACGAGCAGTACTTC.

The V gene is TRBV5-4, the J gene TRBJ2-5, with 10 bases that match TRBD1. The CDR3 is 15 amino acids. Germline values: CDR1 SGHNT, CDR2 YYREEE (reference sequence). The V segment lost 2 bases and the J segment 5 bases; nucleotides outside the gene matches: 6. The CDR3 loop reads CASSLKTGGGETQYF. Written as DNA, the CDR3 is TGTGCCAGCAGCTTAAAGACAGGGGGCGGGGAGACCCAGTACTTC.

The chain combines TRBV27 with TRBJ1-3, with TRBD1 identical over 10 bases. The germline V gene has CDR1 MNHEY and CDR2 SMNVEV (reference sequence). The CDR3 has 15 residues. J gave up 3 bases and V 7 bases, and 6 bases lay outside the gene matches. The CDR3 DNA sequence: TGTGCCAGCAATAAGACAGGGGGCGGTGGAAACACCATATATTTT. This codes for CASNKTGGGGNTIYF.

This clone was recorded a few times. V is TRBV7-9 and J is TRBJ1-1; TRBD1 might be the D (6 bases). The V end was cut by 3 bases, the J end by 7 bases, with 9 bases between. The CDR3 covers 12 residues. Looked up from germline, CDR1 is SEHNR and CDR2 is FQNEAQ (reference sequence). The CDR3 reads CASSLRQDEAFF. CDR3 nucleotide sequence: TGTGCCAGCAGCTTGAGACAGGATGAAGCTTTCTTT.

J is TRBJ2-7 and V is TRBV9; 8 nucleotides agree with TRBD2. CDR1 SGDLS and CDR2 YYNGEE come from the germline V gene. The CDR3 is made up of 15 amino acids. V was pared by 4 bases and J by 4 bases, with 10 bases of the junction left unmatched. This CDR3 is CASSPGGAGVYEQYF. DNA of the CDR3: TGTGCCAGCAGCCCCGGGGGGGCGGGAGTTTACGAGCAGTACTTC.

The chain employs TRBV7-9 and TRBJ2-3; D call uncertain. Trimming left V 5 bases short and J 6 bases short, with 18 bases between. The CDR3 has 15 residues. Germline V gene data show CDR1 as SEHNR and CDR2 as FQNEAQ (reference sequence). CDR3 DNA sequence: TGTGCCAGCAGCAATCGACCCGGCGGTCGGGATACGCAGTATTTT. Protein: CASSNRPGGRDTQYF.

The CDR3 region has the DNA TGTGCCAGCAGCGTAGGGACAGGGGTTGGAAACACCATATATTTT. It is translated as CASSVGTGVGNTIYF. V gene TRBV9 combines with J gene TRBJ1-3; 9 bases map to TRBD1. The CDR3 sequence is 15 residues long. Germline CDR1 SGDLS, CDR2 YYNGEE. J was trimmed by 3 bases and V by 0 bases; bases with no gene match: 1. Combining the CDR3 with reference TRBV9 and TRBJ1-3 gives the whole variable domain DSGVTQTPKHLITATGQRVTLRCSPRSGDLSVYWYQQSLDQGLQFLIQYYNGEERAKGNILERFSAQQFPDLHSELNLSSLELGDSALYFCASSVGTGVGNTIYFGEGSWLTVV.

The rearrangement joins TRBV9 to TRBJ2-7, with TRBD2 matching over 9 bases. V was pared by 1 base and J by 0 bases, with 2 bases of the junction left unmatched. Germline CDR1 SGDLS, CDR2 YYNGEE. This CDR3 has 15 residues. This CDR3 reads CASSVSSGISYEQYF. Written as DNA, the CDR3 is TGTGCCAGCAGCGTATCTAGCGGGATCTCCTACGAGCAGTACTTC.